This T cell receptor (beta chain) was recorded in a study of blood T cell repertoires in COVID-19. Study-level information: Acute-phase and convalescent COVID-19 samples originated in the United States, Italy and Spain.

In the authors' methods: Amplification from reference gene primers served as the basis for estimated nucleated cell counts. The table came from immunoSEQ multiplex PCR; TCRdb's copy has only in-frame clones and leaves some out. V, J and clone size are those of that table, while D and trimming were read from the DNA. The sample lists some 230,000 clones; more than 80% were seen once. In germline, CDR1 is SQVTM, CDR2 ANQGSEA. Trimming left V 1 base short and J 4 bases short, with 16 bases between. The CDR3 spans 15 residues. Sequenced input: peripheral blood. The TCR was taken from a man aged 25 to 40 who had recovered from COVID-19. The chain couples TRBV29-1 to TRBJ1-1, with D possibly matching TRBD1 (6 bases). The CDR3 sequence is CSVEGGRGAPTEAFF. CDR3 nucleotide sequence: TGCAGCGTTGAAGGGGGTCGGGGGGCGCCCACTGAAGCTTTCTTT.